This TCR beta chain was obtained from a study of PD-L1 blockade in urothelial cancer. Study summary: Administration of atezolizumab to patients began in the mid-2010s, at 1,200 mg intravenously every 3 weeks. Samples of blood were analyzed 3 weeks (second dose) and 6 weeks after treatment start. There were a median of approximately 150,000 T cells in blood samples.

The CDR3 spans 11 amino acids, including both terminal residues. Germline CDR1 and CDR2: SGHTA and FQGTGA. Patients presented with locally advanced or metastatic urothelial carcinoma. Concerning this clone itself: Since no conserved phenylalanine or tryptophan closes the CDR3, a read error is the likely cause. The limits of the CDR3 on the DNA are not certain, so only TCRdb's listed CDR3 is given.

Repertoires were generated with immunoSEQ multiplex PCR, while TCRdb's copy carries only in-frame clones and drops some. Of about 91,000 clones in the sample, more than 90% were seen once. The TCR sequence derives from a man in his 60s with urothelial cancer. The sample consisted of PBMCs, taken around atezolizumab (anti-PD-L1) treatment. The chain uses TRBV7-3 and TRBJ1-4; the table's D gene call, TRBD1, was not cross checked with the DNA. Here the CDR3 reads CASSPPGQYFS.